A single T cell receptor (beta chain) is shown here with its context. No antigen is known for it. This sample stems from a study of T cell repertoires in cytomegalovirus infection. Study-wide background: Well-studied HLA-B-restricted CMV epitopes were used in the study alongside recently identified HLA-C-restricted ones.

Trimming stripped 4 bases from V and 0 bases from J, with 7 bases between. CDR3 length equals 14 residues. Germline V lookup: CDR1 MNHEY, CDR2 SMNVEV (reference sequence). MiXCR, applied by TCRdb to the reads, yields one record per CDR3 protein. The table includes 650,000 to 900,000 distinct CDR3 sequences, 30% to 35% detected once. The rearrangement links TRBV27 to TRBJ2-1; D is uncertain. The TCR sequence derives from a human donor in good health (CMV status not recorded). Some clones in this sample may be carry-over from other donors' samples. The input for sequencing was cultured CD8+ T cells from PBMCs, taken from culture after CMV antigen stimulation. The CDR3 loop reads CASSSTPSYNEQFF. The CDR3 DNA sequence: TGTGCCAGCAGTTCCACTCCCTCCTACAATGAGCAGTTCTTC.